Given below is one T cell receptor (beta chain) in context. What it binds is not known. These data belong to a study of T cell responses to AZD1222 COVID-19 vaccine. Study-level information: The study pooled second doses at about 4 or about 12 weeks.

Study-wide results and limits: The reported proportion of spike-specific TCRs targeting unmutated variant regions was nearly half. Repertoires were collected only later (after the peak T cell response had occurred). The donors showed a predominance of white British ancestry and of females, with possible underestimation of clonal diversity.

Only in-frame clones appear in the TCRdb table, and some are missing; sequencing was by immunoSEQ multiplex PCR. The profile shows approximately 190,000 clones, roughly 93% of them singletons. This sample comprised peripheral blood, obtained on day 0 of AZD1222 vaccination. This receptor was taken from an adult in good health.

In DNA, the CDR3 is TGTGCCAGCAGCATGACCGGGACAGGGAATTCACCCCTCCACTTT. Its translation: CASSMTGTGNSPLHF. The chain joins TRBV9 to TRBJ1-6, with 9 bases matching TRBD1. V lost 4 bases and J lost 7; bases outside the gene matches: 6. The length of the CDR3 is 15 residues. The germline gives CDR1 SGDLS, CDR2 YYNGEE.